By share of the sample, the clone carrying this T cell receptor beta chain is medium-sized. What it binds is unknown. The data were taken from a study of vaccination and CD4 T cells after COVID-19. The V gene lost 2 bases and the J gene lost 0 bases, with 16 bases spanning the gap. The germline gives CDR1 KGHDR, CDR2 SFDVKD. The CDR3 length is 18 residues. Scientists ran DNA taken from cultured CD4+ T cells through the Oncomine TCR Beta short-read assay for sequencing. It was cultured CD4+ T cells from which genomic DNA was extracted. TCRdb processed the PCR reads anew with MiXCR; each CDR3 protein has one entry. The sample carries 8,500 to 10,000 distinct CDR3 sequences, over 25% recorded once. The treatment here: approximately 9-day PBMC culture with coronavirus spike peptide pools or control peptides (ViraFEST assay). Ahead of the COVID-19 pandemic (2011-2018), the CD4+ T cells of the unexposed donor were collected.

This rearrangement joins TRBV24-1 to TRBJ1-3; a weak D match, TRBD1 (5 bases). This clonotype was obtained from a human donor in good health. Sample: CD4+ T cells from blood, cultured in vitro. DNA of the CDR3: TGTGCCACCAGTGATTGGAAGGGGCAGCGCTTCTCTGGAAACACCATATATTTT. Translating gives CATSDWKGQRFSGNTIYF.